The source of this TCR beta chain is a study of radiotherapy plus CTLA-4 blockade in lung cancer. Study-wide context: Disease control was seen in approximately 31% of patients, objective responses in roughly 17%. Study-level findings and limits: In blood, TCR clones derived from the tumor expanded after radiotherapy plus ipilimumab. Together with interferon-beta, which increased in serum after radiation, early dynamic changes in blood T cell clones were reportedly the best predictors of response.

Measured with immunoSEQ multiplex PCR; TCRdb has only the in-frame clones, and not every one. The sample has tens of thousands of clones, 79% seen once; the top ten hold roughly 2.9%. To note about this clone: What it recognizes is unknown.

Alongside CTLA-4 blockade with ipilimumab, patients with chemo-refractory metastatic non-small-cell lung cancer received focal radiation. Germline assignment: CDR1 SNHLY and CDR2 FYNNEI. With 4 bases clipped from V and 4 bases from J, the junction kept 3 bases outside the gene matches. The CDR3 contains 15 residues. Material: peripheral blood, obtained from a patient treated with radiotherapy plus ipilimumab. This TCR was recovered from a human donor with non-small cell lung cancer who had a partial response to radiotherapy plus ipilimumab. V is TRBV2 and J is TRBJ2-2, with 10 bases identical to TRBD1. The CDR3 coding sequence is TGTGCCAGCAGTGGGTGGACAGGGGGCACCGGGGAGCTGTTTTTT. It is translated as CASSGWTGGTGELFF.